This TCR beta chain was sequenced in a study of blood T cell repertoires in COVID-19. Across the study: Researchers got acute and convalescent COVID-19 samples from the United States, Italy and Spain. Sources were T cells, B-cell-depleted T cells, or PBMCs; the material itself was cDNA or gDNA.

The CDR3 spans 14 residues. Germline V gene lookup returns CDR1 MNHEY and CDR2 SMNVEV (reference sequence). V lost 3 bases and J lost 3; bases outside the gene matches: 4. Study processing details: Reference gene primer amplification gave nucleated cell count estimates. TCRdb keeps only in-frame clones here, not all; method: immunoSEQ multiplex PCR. The V and J calls and clone size are taken from that table; D and trimming were inferred from the DNA. The sample consists of about 180,000 clones, around 89% of them appearing once. The receptor comes from a woman in her 30s with acute or convalescent COVID-19. Sequencing input: peripheral blood. The chain couples TRBV27 to TRBJ2-7; 8 bases fit TRBD2. CDR3 protein: CASSLRREVYEQYF. The CDR3 nucleotides read TGTGCCAGCAGTTTGAGGCGGGAGGTCTACGAGCAGTACTTC.